This TCR beta chain was profiled in a study of technical replicates of blood from a handful of donors. The assay was immunoSEQ multiplex PCR, and TCRdb's table has in-frame clones only and misses some. The sample shows over 55,000 clones, 70% to 90% of them seen only once. Germline loops: CDR1 MNHEY, CDR2 SMNVEV (reference sequence). The CDR3 consists of 13 residues. V was trimmed by 2 bases and J by 5 bases, leaving 9 bases between them. The TCR was taken from a human donor in good health. Some clones in this sample may be carry-over from other donors' samples. Sequencing was carried out using PBMCs. This chain uses TRBV27 with TRBJ1-2; D is perhaps TRBD1 (5 bases). DNA of the CDR3: TGTGCCAGCAGTTTACAGGGTTGGTATGGCTACACCTTC. This translates into CASSLQGWYGYTF.